This TCR beta chain was recorded in a study of cytotoxic CD8 clonotypes in ibrutinib-treated CLL. Study-level points and caveats: The clonality went up when patients responded to ibrutinib and dropped back toward baseline at progression.

PBMCs that had been cryopreserved were the source of about 2 micrograms of genomic DNA for TCR beta libraries. As for this clone: Its matching antigen is unknown.

V was trimmed by 10 bases and J by 4 bases, leaving 9 bases between them. CDR3 length: 11 amino acids. The germline V gene has CDR1 SNHLY and CDR2 FYNNEI. The assay was immunoSEQ multiplex PCR, and TCRdb's table has in-frame clones only and misses some. Among 250,000 to 350,000 clones, approximately 76% were seen once, and the ten largest hold about 5.3%. The receptor was isolated from a human donor with chronic lymphocytic leukemia. This chain joins TRBV2 and TRBJ2-3; D ambiguous. This material consisted of PBMCs, taken at disease progression, from a patient treated with ibrutinib. CDR3 sequence (DNA): TGTGCCACAGCCGCGGCAGATACGCAGTATTTT. This sequence encodes CATAAADTQYF.